Shown below are 22 T cell receptor beta chains from a single sample sequenced in a study of shared clonotypes between healthy human individuals. Some clones are missing from TCRdb's copy, which holds only in-frame ones; the method was immunoSEQ multiplex PCR. The sample contains about 2.3 million clones, 92% of which appear only once. The sample comprised naive CD4+ T cells from PBMCs. Subset meaning: CD45RA+ positively selected. The origin of the receptors is a man between 18 and 35 years old in good health. Some clones in this sample may be carry-over from other donors' samples.

This rearrangement joins TRBV11-2 to TRBJ2-7; 7 nucleotides agree with TRBD2. The ends lost 4 bases at V and 1 base at J; junction bases unmatched: 4. The CDR3 sequence is 14 residues long. Germline loops: CDR1 SGHAT, CDR2 FQNNGV. The CDR3 sequence: CASSSSGASYEQYF. The CDR3 DNA reads as TGTGCCAGCAGCTCCAGCGGGGCTTCCTACGAGCAGTACTTC.

This chain connects TRBV5-1 to TRBJ2-7, with TRBD2 matching over 12 bases. J gave up 2 bases and V 4 bases, and 10 bases lay outside the gene matches. The CDR3 loop spans 17 amino acids. Per the germline V gene, CDR1 is SGHRS and CDR2 is YFSETQ. The CDR3 loop is CASSPPGLAGPAYEQYF. The CDR3 DNA reads TGCGCCAGCAGCCCTCCGGGACTAGCGGGCCCGGCCTACGAGCAGTACTTC.

The chain carries TRBV5-4 and TRBJ2-4, with a possible D match to TRBD1 (5 bases). The CDR3 sequence is 17 residues long. Trimming took 0 bases from V and 1 from J, leaving 14 bases between them. Germline lookup yields CDR1 SGHNT and CDR2 YYREEE (reference sequence). Here the CDR3 reads CASSLAREGSAKNIQYF. The CDR3 DNA reads as TGTGCCAGCAGCTTGGCCAGGGAAGGAAGCGCCAAAAACATTCAGTACTTC.

Comments on this clone: Other DNA sequences in the same sample also yield this CDR3. This chain joins TRBV6-1 and TRBJ1-2; 7 bases agree with TRBD1. The V gene's germline CDR1 is MNHNS and CDR2 SASEGT. After removal of 3 bases from V and 1 base from J, the junction contained 5 bases not matched to a gene. This CDR3 has 15 residues. The CDR3 region is CASSERTGGNYGYTF. CDR3 DNA sequence: TGTGCCAGCAGTGAGCGGACAGGCGGTAACTATGGCTACACCTTC.

The chain is built from TRBV6-1 and TRBJ2-7; the match to TRBD2 covers 11 bases. Losses at the gene ends were 5 bases for V and 4 bases for J; bases not matched to a gene: 4. This CDR3 is built from 14 residues. CDR1 and CDR2 from the germline V gene are MNHNS and SASEGT. The CDR3, as DNA: TGTGCCAGCAGTCTGGGACTAGCGGAATACGAGCAGTACTTC. Amino acids: CASSLGLAEYEQYF.

V and J are TRBV19 and TRBJ2-5; 7 nucleotides match TRBD1. The J segment lost 4 bases and the V segment lost 7 bases, leaving 6 bases of the junction unmatched. The V gene's germline CDR1 is LNHDA and CDR2 SQIVND (reference sequence). This CDR3 contains 13 residues. In DNA form, the CDR3 reads TGTGCCAGTATGGGTCCAGGGGGAGAGACCCAGTACTTC. As protein: CASMGPGGETQYF.

This rearrangement joins TRBV5-6 to TRBJ2-7; D perhaps matches TRBD2 (6 bases). CDR1 and CDR2 from the germline V gene are SGHDT and YYEEEE. The CDR3 consists of 15 residues. Trimming stripped 2 bases from V and 1 base from J, with 13 bases between. For the CDR3, the DNA is TGTGCCAGCAGCTTCATGGGGCGGGGTTCCTACGAGCAGTACTTC. Protein: CASSFMGRGSYEQYF.

The chain links TRBV5-5 to TRBJ1-5, with D possibly TRBD1 on 5 matching bases. Germline values: CDR1 SGHKS, CDR2 YYEKEE (reference sequence). This CDR3 has 17 amino acids. Trimming stripped 4 bases from V and 2 bases from J, with 19 bases between. The CDR3: CASSLRGEGMGNQPQHF. CDR3 bases: TGTGCCAGCAGCCTAAGAGGGGAGGGGATGGGCAATCAGCCCCAGCATTTT. The variable domain in full, with the rest retrieved from reference TRBV5-5 and TRBJ1-5, is DAGVTQSPTHLIKTRGQQVTLRCSPISGHKSVSWYQQVLGQGPQFIFQYYEKEERGRGNFPDRFSARQFPNYSSELNVNALLLGDSALYLCASSLRGEGMGNQPQHFGDGTRLSIL.

The chain has TRBV28 and TRBJ2-7; the D is unclear. From germline, CDR1 is MDHEN and CDR2 SYDVKM. CDR3 length: 12 amino acids. V lost 6 bases to trimming and J lost 1 base, with 7 bases between them. This chain's CDR3 is CASSMVSYEQYF. DNA for the CDR3: TGTGCCAGCAGCATGGTTTCCTACGAGCAGTACTTC.

This sequence joins TRBV18 and TRBJ1-1; D is uncertain. This CDR3 spans 14 amino acids. Per germline, CDR1 KGHSH and CDR2 LQKENI. The V and J ends lost 1 base and 7 bases respectively, with 13 bases between them. The CDR3: CASSPLSQDFEAFF. CDR3 DNA: TGTGCCAGCTCACCACTTTCGCAGGATTTTGAAGCTTTCTTT.

With respect to this clone: Different DNA sequences within this sample yield the same CDR3. The chain is built from TRBV7-2 and TRBJ2-3; D gene unclear. The CDR3 has 12 residues. Germline V gene data show CDR1 as SGHTA and CDR2 as FQGNSA. The V gene lost 2 bases and the J gene lost 5 bases, with 5 bases spanning the gap. CDR3 nucleotide sequence: TGTGCCAGCAGCTTATTGGGAGATACGCAGTATTTT. Translated, it gives CASSLLGDTQYF.

The gene calls are TRBV9 and TRBJ2-5, with D perhaps TRBD2 (6 bases). Trimming removed 0 bases at V and 0 bases at J, with 15 bases between. Germline CDR1 SGDLS, CDR2 YYNGEE. This CDR3 is built from 17 residues. The CDR3 DNA follows: TGTGCCAGCAGCGTAGGCCCCAGCGGGCGGTACCAAGAGACCCAGTACTTC. Encoded protein: CASSVGPSGRYQETQYF.

The rearrangement links TRBV30 to TRBJ2-7; D remains unclear. The germline gives CDR1 GTSNPN, CDR2 SVGIG (reference sequence). The V end lost 0 bases, the J end lost 6 bases, and 6 bases lay between the germline ends. CDR3 length equals 11 residues. In DNA, the CDR3 is TGTGCCTGGAGTGTAGCCCTCGAGCAGTACTTC. Its translation is CAWSVALEQYF. Combining the CDR3 with reference TRBV30 and TRBJ2-7 gives the whole variable domain SQTIHQWPATLVQPVGSPLSLECTVEGTSNPNLYWYRQAAGRGLQLLFYSVGIGQISSEVPQNLSASRPQDRQFILSSKKLLLSDSGFYLCAWSVALEQYFGPGTRLTVT.

The rearrangement joins TRBV15 to TRBJ2-3, with D unclear. The V gene's germline CDR1 is LNHNV and CDR2 YYDKDF (reference sequence). The CDR3 length is 15 residues. Trimming shortened V by 9 bases and J by 0 bases, and 16 bases separated the two germline ends. The CDR3 DNA reads as TGTGCCACTACCGGAAGCCGCCTTAGCACAGATACGCAGTATTTT. Translation: CATTGSRLSTDTQYF.

With respect to this clone: Other DNA sequences in the sample encode the same CDR3. The V and J genes are TRBV30 and TRBJ2-5; 12 nucleotides line up with TRBD2. The germline V gene has CDR1 GTSNPN and CDR2 SVGIG (reference sequence). The CDR3 spans 14 residues. The J segment lost 4 bases and the V segment lost 1 base, leaving 1 base of the junction unmatched. The CDR3, as DNA: TGTGCCTGGAGTGGGACTAGCGGGACAGAGACCCAGTACTTC. Its protein is CAWSGTSGTETQYF.

The chain is built from TRBV2 and TRBJ1-5; the D is unclear. From germline, CDR1 is SNHLY and CDR2 FYNNEI. The CDR3 extends over 15 amino acids. V shed 5 bases and J shed 0 bases, with 11 bases lying between them. CDR3 sequence (DNA): TGTGCCAGCAGTTTGACGGCTTATAGCAATCAGCCCCAGCATTTT. Amino acid sequence: CASSLTAYSNQPQHF.

The V call is TRBV6-6, the J call TRBJ2-1; perhaps TRBD2 as D (5 bases). Germline lookup yields CDR1 MNHNY and CDR2 SVGAGI (reference sequence). Trimming removed 5 bases from V and 0 bases from J, with 8 bases in between. The CDR3 consists of 14 residues. The CDR3 sequence is CASSDYSSYNEQFF. CDR3 coding DNA: TGTGCCAGCAGTGACTACAGCTCCTACAATGAGCAGTTCTTC.

The gene calls are TRBV9 and TRBJ2-7; D is ambiguous. V was clipped by 5 bases and J by 1 base, with 16 bases between them. Germline CDR1 reads SGDLS; CDR2 reads YYNGEE. This CDR3 contains 15 residues. CDR3 in DNA: TGTGCCAGCAGTCCTAACCATGGACCTTCCTACGAGCAGTACTTC. Protein product: CASSPNHGPSYEQYF.

A remark on this clone: Additional DNA sequences in this sample encode the identical CDR3. This rearrangement joins TRBV5-1 to TRBJ2-1; D is unresolved. Germline CDR1 is SGHRS and CDR2 is YFSETQ. This CDR3 spans 15 amino acids. With 0 bases removed from V and 2 bases from J, the gap between germline ends came to 9 bases. The CDR3 nucleotides are TGCGCCAGCAGCTTGGGCGGAACACCCTACAATGAGCAGTTCTTC. Protein: CASSLGGTPYNEQFF.

V gene TRBV6-1 combines with J gene TRBJ2-1, with 11 bases lining up with TRBD2. The trim removed 3 bases at V and 4 bases at J, leaving 8 bases unmatched. The CDR3 totals 17 residues. Germline V lookup: CDR1 MNHNS, CDR2 SASEGT. The CDR3 DNA sequence: TGTGCCAGCAGTGAGCTAGCGGGAGGCGGTAGGTACAATGAGCAGTTCTTC. Protein product: CASSELAGGGRYNEQFF.

This clone was counted once. The chain carries TRBV28 and TRBJ2-7; 10 bases fit TRBD2. This CDR3 spans 15 amino acids. V shed 4 bases and J 6 bases; nucleotides not matched to a gene: 9. Germline V lookup: CDR1 MDHEN, CDR2 SYDVKM. DNA for the CDR3: TGTGCCAGCAGTTCCCCCCAGGAGCGGGGGGGCGAGCAGTACTTC. Its translation is CASSSPQERGGEQYF.

The chain links TRBV4-1 to TRBJ2-3, with 11 nucleotides matching TRBD2. The CDR3 loop spans 20 amino acids. Germline CDR1 reads MGHRA; CDR2 reads YSYEKL. Trimming took 0 bases from V and 1 from J; bases not matched to a gene: 12. The CDR3 DNA sequence: TGCGCCAGCAGCCAAGATTACGGGCTAGCGGGAGGCCGGGGCACAGATACGCAGTATTTT. Translated: CASSQDYGLAGGRGTDTQYF.